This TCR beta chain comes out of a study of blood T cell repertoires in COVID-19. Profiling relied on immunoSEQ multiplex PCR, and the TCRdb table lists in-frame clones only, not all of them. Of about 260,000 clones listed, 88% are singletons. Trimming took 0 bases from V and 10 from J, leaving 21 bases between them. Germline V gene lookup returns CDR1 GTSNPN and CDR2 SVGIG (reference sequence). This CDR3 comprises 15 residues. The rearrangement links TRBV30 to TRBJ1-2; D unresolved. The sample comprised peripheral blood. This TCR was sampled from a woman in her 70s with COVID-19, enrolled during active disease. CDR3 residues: CAWSVRGTPQVFYTF. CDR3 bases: TGTGCCTGGAGTGTAAGAGGCACGCCTCAAGTTTTCTACACCTTC.